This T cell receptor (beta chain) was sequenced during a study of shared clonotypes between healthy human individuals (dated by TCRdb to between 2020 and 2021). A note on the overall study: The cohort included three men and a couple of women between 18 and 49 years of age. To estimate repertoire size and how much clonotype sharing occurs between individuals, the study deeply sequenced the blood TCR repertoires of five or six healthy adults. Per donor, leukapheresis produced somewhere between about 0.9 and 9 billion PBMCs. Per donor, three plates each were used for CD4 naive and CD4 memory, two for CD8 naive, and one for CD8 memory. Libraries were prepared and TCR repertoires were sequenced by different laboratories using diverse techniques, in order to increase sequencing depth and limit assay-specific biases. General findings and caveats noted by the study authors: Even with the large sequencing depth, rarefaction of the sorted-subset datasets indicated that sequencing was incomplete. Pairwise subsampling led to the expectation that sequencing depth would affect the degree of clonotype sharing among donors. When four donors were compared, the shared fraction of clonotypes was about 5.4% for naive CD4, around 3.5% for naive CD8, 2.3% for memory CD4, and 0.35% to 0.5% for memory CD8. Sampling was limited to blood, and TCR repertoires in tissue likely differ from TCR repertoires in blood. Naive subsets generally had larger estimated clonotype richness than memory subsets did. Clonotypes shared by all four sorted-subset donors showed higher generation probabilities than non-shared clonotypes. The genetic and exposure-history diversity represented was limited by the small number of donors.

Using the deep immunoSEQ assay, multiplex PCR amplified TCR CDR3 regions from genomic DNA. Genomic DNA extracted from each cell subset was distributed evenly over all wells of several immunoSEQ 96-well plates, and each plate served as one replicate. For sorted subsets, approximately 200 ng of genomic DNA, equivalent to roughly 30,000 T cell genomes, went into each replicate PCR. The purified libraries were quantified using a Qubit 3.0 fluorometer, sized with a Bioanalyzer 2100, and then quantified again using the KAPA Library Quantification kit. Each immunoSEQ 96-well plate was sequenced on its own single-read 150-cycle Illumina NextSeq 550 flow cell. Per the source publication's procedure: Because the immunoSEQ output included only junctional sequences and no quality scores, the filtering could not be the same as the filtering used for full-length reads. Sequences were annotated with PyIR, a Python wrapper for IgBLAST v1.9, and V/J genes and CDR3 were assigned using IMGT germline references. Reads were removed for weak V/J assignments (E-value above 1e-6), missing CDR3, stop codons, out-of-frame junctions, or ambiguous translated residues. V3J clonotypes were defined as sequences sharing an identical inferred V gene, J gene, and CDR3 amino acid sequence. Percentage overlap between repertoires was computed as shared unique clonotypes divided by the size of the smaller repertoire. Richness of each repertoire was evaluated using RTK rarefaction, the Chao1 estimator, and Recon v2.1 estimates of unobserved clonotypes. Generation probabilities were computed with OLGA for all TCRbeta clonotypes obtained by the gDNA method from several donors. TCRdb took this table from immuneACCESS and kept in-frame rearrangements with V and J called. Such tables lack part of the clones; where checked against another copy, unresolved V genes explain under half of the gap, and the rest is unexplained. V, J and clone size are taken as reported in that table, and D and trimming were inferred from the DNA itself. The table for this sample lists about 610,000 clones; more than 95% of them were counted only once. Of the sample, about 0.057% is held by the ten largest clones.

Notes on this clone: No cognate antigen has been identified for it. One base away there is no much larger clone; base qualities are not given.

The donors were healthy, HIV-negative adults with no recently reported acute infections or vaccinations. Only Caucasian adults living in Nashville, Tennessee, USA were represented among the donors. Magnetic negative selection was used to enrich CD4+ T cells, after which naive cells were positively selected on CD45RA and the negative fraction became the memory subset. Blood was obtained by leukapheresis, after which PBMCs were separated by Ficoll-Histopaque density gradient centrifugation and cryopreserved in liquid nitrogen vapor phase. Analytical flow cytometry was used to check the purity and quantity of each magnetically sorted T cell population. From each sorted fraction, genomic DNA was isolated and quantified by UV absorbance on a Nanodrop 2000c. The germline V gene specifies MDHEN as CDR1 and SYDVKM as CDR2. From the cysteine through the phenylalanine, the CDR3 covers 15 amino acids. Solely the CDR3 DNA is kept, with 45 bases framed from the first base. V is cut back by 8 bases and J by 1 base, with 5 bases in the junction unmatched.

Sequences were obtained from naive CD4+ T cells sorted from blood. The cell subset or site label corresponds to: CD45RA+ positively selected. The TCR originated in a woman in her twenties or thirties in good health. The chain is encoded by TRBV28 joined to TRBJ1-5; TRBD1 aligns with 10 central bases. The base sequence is TGTGCCAGCGGGGACAGGGGCCCGAGCAATCAGCCCCAGCATTTT. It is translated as CASGDRGPSNQPQHF.